This section outlines one TCR beta chain sequence together with its context. The antigen this receptor binds is unknown. No quality values exist for individual bases; no much larger clone is one base distant. Receptors were amplified or captured by the immunoSEQ multiplex PCR assay. The clones in this table, taken by TCRdb from immuneACCESS, are in-frame only. Not every clone is retained; where verified, under half of the shortfall comes from an unresolved V gene, and the cause of the rest is unknown. This sample holds 55,000 to 70,000 clones; approximately 92% were observed only once. The top ten hold approximately 3% of the sample. These data belong to a study of T cell changes during pregnancy in multiple sclerosis (dated by TCRdb to between 2018 and 2020). Context from the whole study: Changes in the T cell repertoire over the course of pregnancy were examined in this study in women with multiple sclerosis.

CDR1 and CDR2, looked up from the germline V gene, are LGHNA and YSLEER. The CDR3 starts with the cysteine, ends with the phenylalanine, and has 16 residues. Kept here is only the CDR3 DNA, which spans 48 bases and is read in frame from base 1. The junction carries 12 bases between V and J, which are trimmed by 0 bases and 1 base respectively. Sequenced here: CD8+ T cells from peripheral blood mononuclear cells, sampled in the third trimester of pregnancy. This clonotype originated in a female donor in good health, enrolled as a control in a pregnancy study. Recombination connected TRBV4-3 to TRBJ2-5; the D gene cannot be resolved reliably. The nucleotide sequence is given as TGCGCCAGCAGCCAAGATAGAAGTTTATTCCAAGAGACCCAGTACTTC. It encodes CASSQDRSLFQETQYF.